Listed here is a single T cell receptor (beta chain). The antigen is undetermined. Time point meaning: pre-treatment sample, taken before nivolumab and TIL therapy. The tumor samples were excised metastases, mostly pleural nodules or supraclavicular lymph nodes. Sequencing used immunoSEQ v3. Sequencing was performed with immunoSEQ multiplex PCR; in TCRdb, only in-frame clones are kept and a portion is missing. The table shows tens of thousands of clones, with approximately 57% occurring only once. The entry originates in a study of TIL therapy for anti-PD-1-resistant metastatic lung cancer. Overall study results and limits: This highly selected cohort may not generalize to typical lung cancer patients.

Germline V gives CDR1 MNHEY, CDR2 SVGAGI. V dropped 2 bases and J dropped 6 bases, with 11 bases sitting between them. CDR3 length: 14 residues. This sample comprised tumor tissue, obtained at baseline. The sequence was collected from a woman between 30 and 85 years old with non-small cell lung cancer. The chain combines TRBV6-5 with TRBJ2-1; D ambiguous. This CDR3 is CASSYNHQGNEQFF. As DNA, the CDR3 is TGTGCCAGCAGTTACAACCACCAAGGCAATGAGCAGTTCTTC.